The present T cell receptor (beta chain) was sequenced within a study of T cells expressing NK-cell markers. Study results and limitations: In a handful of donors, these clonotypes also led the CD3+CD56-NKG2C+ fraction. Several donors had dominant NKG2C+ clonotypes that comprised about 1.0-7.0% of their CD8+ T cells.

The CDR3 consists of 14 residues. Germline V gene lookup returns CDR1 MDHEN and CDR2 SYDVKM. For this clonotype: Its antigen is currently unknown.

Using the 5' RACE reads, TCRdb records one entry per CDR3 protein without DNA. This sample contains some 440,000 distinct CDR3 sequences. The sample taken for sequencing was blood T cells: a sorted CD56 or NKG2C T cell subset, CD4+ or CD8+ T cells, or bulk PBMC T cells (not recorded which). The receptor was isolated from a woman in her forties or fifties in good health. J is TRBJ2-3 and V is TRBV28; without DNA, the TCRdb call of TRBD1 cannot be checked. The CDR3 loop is CASSLPQGTDTQYF.